The 5 T cell receptor beta chains reported below all come from one sample, sequenced in a study of T cell responses to AZD1222 COVID-19 vaccine (dated by TCRdb to the early 2020s). The library was built by means of the immunoSEQ multiplex PCR assay. The source is immuneACCESS, and TCRdb retained only in-frame sequences with V and J called. Part of the clones is not carried over; for the studies checked, unresolved V genes explain less than half of this, and the remainder is unexplained. The sample contains more than 140,000 clones, around 88% of them found a single time. The ten largest account for around 3.4% of the sample. The time point label, as the study defines it: baseline before first vaccination. The treatment or condition label, as the study defines it: meningococcal conjugate vaccine given as trial control. Material: peripheral blood, obtained on day 0 of MenACWY control vaccination. All receptors derive from an adult in good health.

The chain joins TRBV25-1 to TRBJ1-2, with 7 bases that match TRBD1. The germline V gene encodes CDR1 MGHDK and CDR2 SYGVNS. The CDR3 contains 12 residues. CDR3 protein: CADGAGGYGYTF. For the CDR3, the DNA is TGTGCGGACGGAGCAGGGGGCTATGGCTACACCTTC.

The V call is TRBV24-1, the J call TRBJ1-4, with TRBD1 matching 8 bases. This CDR3 region has 16 residues. V trimming: 5 bases; J trimming: 6 bases; junction bases outside the gene matches: 10. Germline CDR1 reads KGHDR; CDR2 reads SFDVKD. The CDR3 DNA reads TGTGCCACCAGTGTAAGGGCAGGGGGCTCTCATGAAAAACTGTTTTTT. This translates into CATSVRAGGSHEKLFF.

The chain is built from TRBV15 and TRBJ1-5; D might be TRBD1 (6 bases). CDR3 length equals 16 residues. V was shortened by 1 base and J by 6 bases, with 16 bases between the two germline ends. Per germline, CDR1 LNHNV and CDR2 YYDKDF (reference sequence). The CDR3, as DNA: TGTGCCACCAGCAGAGGGTGGATGGGGGGCGTTCAGCCCCAGCATTTT. It codes for CATSRGWMGGVQPQHF.

This chain uses TRBV20-1 with TRBJ2-5; 9 bases are shared with TRBD1. The length of the CDR3 is 14 residues. Germline trimming cut 3 bases from V and 4 bases from J; bases unmatched to any gene: 6. CDR1 is DFQATT, CDR2 SNEGSKA, per germline (reference sequence). CDR3 sequence reads: CSASRQGGGETQYF. Here the CDR3 DNA reads TGCAGTGCTAGTCGACAGGGGGGGGGAGAGACCCAGTACTTC.

The CDR3: CSVSLRGGNYGYTF. The CDR3 nucleotides are TGCAGCGTGTCGCTCCGCGGGGGCAACTATGGCTACACCTTC. This chain connects TRBV29-1 to TRBJ1-2; weak D call: TRBD1 (6 bases). The length of the CDR3 is 14 residues. CDR1 is SQVTM and CDR2 is ANQGSEA in the germline V gene. Trimming shortened V by 6 bases and J by 2 bases, and 16 bases separated the two germline ends.